This is a list of T cell receptor beta chains from one sample in a study of blood T cell repertoires in COVID-19. Clones were sequenced by immunoSEQ multiplex PCR, and TCRdb holds only the in-frame ones, with some missing. The sample includes over 110,000 clones, 88% of them seen just once. What was sequenced was peripheral blood. Source of these receptors: a human donor in a cohort sampled during active COVID-19. Both conserved end residues are part of each CDR3. Each record gives: J gene, V gene, clone size, D gene, CDR3 DNA, CDR3 protein. A D gene is named only where the DNA matches it firmly. Where a row states a size, it is once, few, many or the class of an expanded clone; other rows omit it.

j_call: TRBJ1-3; v_call: TRBV18; clone_size: .; d_call: .; cdr3_nt: TGTGCCAGCTCACCAGGGGGGAGCTCTGGAAACACCATATATTTT; cdr3_aa: CASSPGGSSGNTIYF
j_call: TRBJ2-5; v_call: TRBV7-8; clone_size: .; d_call: TRBD1; cdr3_nt: TGTGCCAGCAGCTCCGGGACAGGAAGGGAGACCCAGTACTTC; cdr3_aa: CASSSGTGRETQYF
j_call: TRBJ2-5; v_call: TRBV19; clone_size: .; d_call: TRBD2; cdr3_nt: TGTGCCAGTAGTATCGGGAGGCGGGGTCAAGAGACCCAGTACTTC; cdr3_aa: CASSIGRRGQETQYF
j_call: TRBJ1-2; v_call: TRBV30; clone_size: .; d_call: .; cdr3_nt: TGTGCCTGGGTTCGGGTGTCCTATGGCTACACCTTC; cdr3_aa: CAWVRVSYGYTF
j_call: TRBJ2-1; v_call: TRBV29-1; clone_size: .; d_call: TRBD2; cdr3_nt: TGCAGCGTTGGCGGGAGGAGTGAGCAGTTCTTC; cdr3_aa: CSVGGRSEQFF
j_call: TRBJ1-2; v_call: TRBV6-5; clone_size: .; d_call: TRBD1; cdr3_nt: TGTGCCAGCATTAACAGGGGGCGATCAAGTGGCTACACCTTC; cdr3_aa: CASINRGRSSGYTF
j_call: TRBJ2-1; v_call: TRBV3-1/TRBV3-2; clone_size: .; d_call: TRBD1; cdr3_nt: TGTGCCAGCAGCCAAGAGGAGACAGGGGGCGGCTACAATGAGCAGTTCTTC; cdr3_aa: CASSQEETGGGYNEQFF
j_call: TRBJ1-2; v_call: TRBV7-3; clone_size: once; d_call: .; cdr3_nt: TGTGCCAGCAGCTTAAACCCTGCAGGGTGGGATGGCTACACCTTC; cdr3_aa: CASSLNPAGWDGYTF
j_call: TRBJ2-1; v_call: TRBV5-1; clone_size: once; d_call: .; cdr3_nt: TGCGCCAGCAGCCGGGACACTTCAAGGGGAGAGCAGTTCTTC; cdr3_aa: CASSRDTSRGEQFF
j_call: TRBJ2-1; v_call: TRBV5-1; clone_size: .; d_call: .; cdr3_nt: TGCGCCAGCAGCTCGGGACTCTCTACGTCGGGGACTTCCTACAATGAGCAGTTCTTC; cdr3_aa: CASSSGLSTSGTSYNEQFF
j_call: TRBJ1-6; v_call: TRBV3-1/TRBV3-2; clone_size: .; d_call: .; cdr3_nt: TGTGCCAGCAGCCCGGGACTACCGGGCCATAATTCACCCCTCCACTTT; cdr3_aa: CASSPGLPGHNSPLHF
j_call: TRBJ2-2; v_call: TRBV27; clone_size: few; d_call: TRBD2; cdr3_nt: TGTGCCAGCACCCTAGGGACTAGCGGGGCCGGGGAGCTGTTTTTT; cdr3_aa: CASTLGTSGAGELFF
j_call: TRBJ2-7; v_call: TRBV6-5; clone_size: once; d_call: TRBD1; cdr3_nt: TGTGCCAGCAGTTACAGGGACAGGGGTGTCTACGAGCAGTACTTC; cdr3_aa: CASSYRDRGVYEQYF
j_call: TRBJ1-1; v_call: TRBV3-1/TRBV3-2; clone_size: .; d_call: .; cdr3_nt: TGTGCCAGCAGCCAGGGGAGGATGAACACTGAAGCTTTCTTT; cdr3_aa: CASSQGRMNTEAFF
j_call: TRBJ1-5; v_call: TRBV5-1; clone_size: .; d_call: .; cdr3_nt: TGCGCCAGCAGCTTCGGGGACTCCAATCAGCCCCAGCATTTT; cdr3_aa: CASSFGDSNQPQHF
j_call: TRBJ1-2; v_call: TRBV25-1; clone_size: .; d_call: .; cdr3_nt: TGTGCCAGCAGTGTTGCGGGCATGGTCTATGGCTACACCTTC; cdr3_aa: CASSVAGMVYGYTF
j_call: TRBJ1-5; v_call: TRBV7-2; clone_size: .; d_call: .; cdr3_nt: TGTGCCAGCAGCTTAGGCTCAGGTAGTGAGCCCCAGCATTTT; cdr3_aa: CASSLGSGSEPQHF
j_call: TRBJ1-4; v_call: TRBV5-1; clone_size: .; d_call: .; cdr3_nt: TGCGCCAGCAGCTTGGGGGCTGGGAATGAAAAACTGTTTTTT; cdr3_aa: CASSLGAGNEKLFF
j_call: TRBJ2-7; v_call: TRBV11-2; clone_size: .; d_call: .; cdr3_nt: TGTGCCAGCAGCCCGCCTAGCTCCATCTACGAGCAGTACTTC; cdr3_aa: CASSPPSSIYEQYF
j_call: TRBJ1-2; v_call: TRBV7-9; clone_size: .; d_call: TRBD1; cdr3_nt: TGTGCCAGCAGCTCCGAGGGGGGACAGGGAATCGGGTATGGCTACACCTTC; cdr3_aa: CASSSEGGQGIGYGYTF
j_call: TRBJ2-7; v_call: TRBV30; clone_size: .; d_call: .; cdr3_nt: TGTGCCTGGAGTGTAAGGGGGGGGTTTCACTACGAGCAGTACTTC; cdr3_aa: CAWSVRGGFHYEQYF
j_call: TRBJ2-1; v_call: TRBV4-3; clone_size: .; d_call: .; cdr3_nt: TGCGCCAGCAGCCAAGATTCAGGGTGGGCGTACAATGAGCAGTTCTTC; cdr3_aa: CASSQDSGWAYNEQFF
j_call: TRBJ1-1; v_call: TRBV9; clone_size: .; d_call: .; cdr3_nt: TGTGCCAGCAGCGCTGGGGCCGTCACTGAAGCTTTCTTT; cdr3_aa: CASSAGAVTEAFF
j_call: TRBJ2-3; v_call: TRBV18; clone_size: .; d_call: .; cdr3_nt: TGTGCCAGCTCACCACTGTCACCGGGGATCACAGATACGCAGTATTTT; cdr3_aa: CASSPLSPGITDTQYF
j_call: TRBJ1-2; v_call: TRBV6-2/TRBV6-3; clone_size: .; d_call: TRBD1; cdr3_nt: TGTGCCAGCAGTTCCTTCGGACAGGGACTAAACTATGGCTACACCTTC; cdr3_aa: CASSSFGQGLNYGYTF
j_call: TRBJ2-5; v_call: TRBV9; clone_size: .; d_call: TRBD2; cdr3_nt: TGTGCCAGCAGCGTTGGACTAGCGGGGGGAGGCACCCAGTACTTC; cdr3_aa: CASSVGLAGGGTQYF
j_call: TRBJ1-2; v_call: TRBV6-5; clone_size: .; d_call: .; cdr3_nt: TGTGCCAGCAGGGCTCCCCAGGGGCTTAGCTATGGCTACACCTTC; cdr3_aa: CASRAPQGLSYGYTF
j_call: TRBJ1-1; v_call: TRBV5-5; clone_size: few; d_call: .; cdr3_nt: TGTGCCAGCAGCAGACAAGGGGGGGTGGGATCCAACACTGAAGCTTTCTTT; cdr3_aa: CASSRQGGVGSNTEAFF
j_call: TRBJ1-2; v_call: TRBV11-2; clone_size: few; d_call: .; cdr3_nt: TGTGCCAGCAGCTTAATTGGTAGTGGCTACACCTTC; cdr3_aa: CASSLIGSGYTF
j_call: TRBJ2-3; v_call: TRBV5-4; clone_size: once; d_call: TRBD1; cdr3_nt: TGTGCCAGCAGCCGGGGACAGGGAAACACAGATACGCAGTATTTT; cdr3_aa: CASSRGQGNTDTQYF
j_call: TRBJ1-1; v_call: TRBV18; clone_size: .; d_call: TRBD1; cdr3_nt: TGTGCCAGCTCACGACTCAGGGGGCCGAACACTGAAGCTTTCTTT; cdr3_aa: CASSRLRGPNTEAFF
j_call: TRBJ2-1; v_call: TRBV29-1; clone_size: .; d_call: .; cdr3_nt: TGCAGCGTTGAAGTATTTAAGCGCATTAGCTCCTACAATGAGCAGTTCTTC; cdr3_aa: CSVEVFKRISSYNEQFF
j_call: TRBJ1-6; v_call: TRBV3-1/TRBV3-2; clone_size: .; d_call: TRBD1; cdr3_nt: TGTGCCAGCAGCCAACAAGGGACAGGGAAATCACCCCTCCACTTT; cdr3_aa: CASSQQGTGKSPLHF
j_call: TRBJ2-7; v_call: TRBV19; clone_size: .; d_call: TRBD1; cdr3_nt: TGTGCCAGTAGTATAACCCGGACAGGGGACCACGAGCAGTACTTC; cdr3_aa: CASSITRTGDHEQYF
j_call: TRBJ1-2; v_call: TRBV4-3; clone_size: .; d_call: TRBD1; cdr3_nt: TGCGCCAGCAGCCAAGACCCGGGACAGGAGTTCTATGGCTACACCTTC; cdr3_aa: CASSQDPGQEFYGYTF
j_call: TRBJ1-5; v_call: TRBV7-2; clone_size: .; d_call: TRBD1; cdr3_nt: TGTGCCAGCAGCCGTACGGGACAGGGACATCAGCCCCAGCATTTT; cdr3_aa: CASSRTGQGHQPQHF
j_call: TRBJ1-2; v_call: TRBV5-5; clone_size: .; d_call: TRBD1; cdr3_nt: TGTGCCAGCAGCTTGGGGACAGGGAGGGCCTATGGCTACACCTTC; cdr3_aa: CASSLGTGRAYGYTF
j_call: TRBJ1-1; v_call: TRBV30; clone_size: .; d_call: .; cdr3_nt: TGTGCCTGGATAGGGGTACCAGCTTTCTTT; cdr3_aa: CAWIGVPAFF
j_call: TRBJ1-5; v_call: TRBV2; clone_size: once; d_call: .; cdr3_nt: TGTGCCAGCAGACAGAGTAGCAATCAGCCCCAGCATTTT; cdr3_aa: CASRQSSNQPQHF
j_call: TRBJ1-1; v_call: TRBV6-5; clone_size: .; d_call: .; cdr3_nt: TGTGCCAGCGGGCGTTGGAACACTGAAGCTTTCTTT; cdr3_aa: CASGRWNTEAFF
j_call: TRBJ1-1; v_call: TRBV3-1/TRBV3-2; clone_size: .; d_call: .; cdr3_nt: TGTGCCAGCCGACCCGTGGGGGGGGGCACTGAAGCTTTCTTT; cdr3_aa: CASRPVGGGTEAFF
j_call: TRBJ1-6; v_call: TRBV30; clone_size: .; d_call: .; cdr3_nt: TGTGCCTGGAGTTCAGGGGACTATAATTCACCCCTCCACTTT; cdr3_aa: CAWSSGDYNSPLHF
j_call: TRBJ1-5; v_call: TRBV10-3; clone_size: .; d_call: TRBD1; cdr3_nt: TGTGCCATCAGTGAGGACAGGGTCAATCAGCCCCAGCATTTT; cdr3_aa: CAISEDRVNQPQHF
j_call: TRBJ2-2; v_call: TRBV5-1; clone_size: .; d_call: TRBD1; cdr3_nt: TGCGCCAGCAGCCTAAGACAGGGCTTCGGCACCGGGGAGCTGTTTTTT; cdr3_aa: CASSLRQGFGTGELFF